This entry describes one TCR beta chain. No antigen is known for it. The sample's treatment: about 20 received Ad26.COV2.S at low or high dose, single or two shots; 5 received placebo; per-sample allocation not given. Day 63 after the first vaccine or placebo injection was the time point for sampling. Sequencing was performed with immunoSEQ multiplex PCR; in TCRdb, only in-frame clones are kept and a portion is missing. This table holds fewer than 400,000 clones, approximately 86% found once. This CDR3 is built from 15 residues. V was cut by 5 bases and J by 4 bases, with 14 bases left in between. The V gene's germline CDR1 is MDHEN and CDR2 SYDVKM. This sample was included in a study of Ad26.COV2.S vaccination and SARS-CoV-2 variants. Study details: Administration of Ad26.COV2.S was intramuscular, either once or twice 56 days apart.

Study results and limitations: Possible underestimation of total T cell responses by the TCR breadth and depth analyses was noted.

This rearrangement joins TRBV28 to TRBJ1-4; no reliable D call. This clonotype was sampled from a person aged 18-65 years who received the Ad26.COV2.S COVID-19 vaccine or a placebo. The sequenced sample was peripheral blood, obtained in a trial of Ad26.COV2.S vaccine versus placebo. In DNA form, the CDR3 reads TGTGCCAGCAGTATATTCCGGGCCAGTAATGAAAAACTGTTTTTT. Its translation: CASSIFRASNEKLFF.